The present TCR beta chain was sequenced within a study of human T cells and chemical hapten exposure (dated by TCRdb to the early 2020s). Looking at the study overall: For sensitization, 2% DPC in acetone was applied to a 2 cm by 2 cm area of upper inner arm skin. Libraries were combined into a pool for sequencing, and differences in TCR yield between samples came mainly from small differences in library volumes within the pool. The mostly female patient cohort included alopecia areata with under or over 50% scalp involvement, alopecia totalis and alopecia universalis. Throughout the study period of around 25 weeks, patients also received therapeutic DPC doses to the scalp every week. Blood samples were taken from patients before sensitization (week 0) and at 2, 6 and about 24 weeks after DPC sensitization. In alopecia patients, the study followed how the peripheral blood TCR repertoire changed in vivo over primary and secondary sensitization to diphenylcyclopropenone (DPC), a hapten. Approximately 28 alopecia patients gave blood for TCR sequencing at one to four time points (pre-sensitization, 2, 6 and 24 weeks). Patch testing was performed on the upper back with Finn chambers containing 0.01% DPC, and the patch tests were scored after 6 days according to International Contact Dermatitis Research Group standards. Study-level results and caveats: DPC sensitization did not change how many TCRs were above 1 in 1000 frequency, and no evidence was found of alterations in global repertoire structure. Compared with pre-sensitization or healthy control sets, expanded TCRs formed significantly more large CDR3 similarity clusters, which is consistent with antigen-driven responses. Repeated subsampling changed both the strength of the expansion versus patch-test correlation and the threshold at which that correlation became significant. Alopecia, a presumed autoimmune disease, was present in all patients, so the immune response of the patients might differ from that of healthy individuals. Patch test score was positively correlated with the number of PT1 expanded TCRs, with significance at thresholds 8, 16 and 32 but not at 4.

Libraries were prepared through RACE. Sequencer: NextSeq 500. During library preparation, unique molecular identifiers were attached to individual cDNA molecules so that TCRs could be counted in a quantitative, reproducible way. For every blood RNA sample, sequencing covered both the TCR alpha and TCR beta chains. On the study's bioinformatics: The median number of TCRs per sample was 95,638, ranging from about 23,224 to 700,000. V, J and CDR3 annotation of the TCR reads was carried out using the Decombinator software suite. For PS versus PT1 abundance plots, all samples were subsampled to the same number of TCRs (28,000). TCRs were defined as expanded if absent before sensitization and observed at least eight times at the 2-week time point. TCRdb reanalyzed the raw reads on its own, using fastp at Q25 for trimming and MiXCR for clone calling, and kept in-frame beta chains. Entries that share a CDR3 protein sequence are merged under the most common genes and DNA. The V and J calls come from TCRdb's annotation, not from the publication. For this sample the table gives about 190,000 distinct CDR3 sequences, of which under 30% were detected only once. The ten top clones hold 2.5% of the sample.

The time point label on this specimen signifies: patch test 3, about 24 weeks after DPC sensitization. The meaning of the sample's treatment or condition label: therapeutic diphenylcyclopropenone sensitization with weekly scalp DPC. At every patch-test visit, the blood draw took place before the patch test was put on. Patients were considered eligible if aged 18 to 70, diagnosed with alopecia and deemed suitable for DPC therapy, and patients were excluded if pregnant. Unfractionated whole blood was collected in Tempus Blood RNA tubes, and total RNA was extracted from that blood. Details on this clonotype: The antigen it recognizes is unknown. Base qualities are not provided; no much larger clone lies one nucleotide away.

CDR1 and CDR2 are drawn from the germline V gene: MDHEN, SYDVKM. The germline V and J ends show losses of 5 bases and 7 bases respectively, and no gene match explains 17 bases of the junction. Inclusive of the bounding cysteine and phenylalanine, the CDR3 is 19 residues long. This entry keeps only the CDR3 DNA: 57 bases, framed from base 1. The origin of this receptor is a woman between 35 and 50 years old with alopecia areata. Some clones in this sample may be carry-over from other donors' samples. The chain links TRBV28 with TRBJ2-2; 12 nucleotides in the junction match TRBD2. The source was whole blood, collected in connection with sensitization to the hapten diphenylcyclopropenone (DPC). The DNA reads TGTGCCAGCAGTCCTATTTGGGACCTGCTAGCGGGAGGGATCGGGGAGCTGTTTTTT. Translated, this gives CASSPIWDLLAGGIGELFF.